The 31 T cell receptor beta chains below all came from one sample that was sequenced in a study of blood T cell repertoires in COVID-19. The method was immunoSEQ multiplex PCR; TCRdb's version includes in-frame clones alone and lacks a portion of them. The sample comprises some 130,000 clones, around 86% of which are singletons, and about 17% rests with the top ten. Sequencing was carried out using peripheral blood. These receptors all come from a woman aged 50 to 60 who had recovered from COVID-19.

The CDR3 is CASSGQSYGYTF. Written as DNA, the CDR3 is TGTGCCAGCAGCGGGCAGAGCTATGGCTACACCTTC. The J gene is TRBJ1-2, the V gene TRBV5-6; D is ambiguous. Germline V gives CDR1 SGHDT, CDR2 YYEEEE. The CDR3 totals 12 residues. Trimming cost V 4 bases and J 4 bases, with 8 bases left between them.

This clone was seen a single time. The rearrangement joins TRBV30 to TRBJ2-3; 7 bases agree with TRBD2. Trimming removed 3 bases from V and 3 bases from J; junction bases left unmatched: 15. The CDR3 has 17 amino acids. Germline V gene lookup returns CDR1 GTSNPN and CDR2 SVGIG (reference sequence). CDR3 coding DNA: TGTGCCTGGAGGGGCTTAGGAGCGGGGTATCGGACAGATACGCAGTATTTT. It codes for CAWRGLGAGYRTDTQYF.

This chain joins TRBV5-1 and TRBJ2-1; 8 bases are shared with TRBD1. The J segment lost 1 base and the V segment lost 2 bases, leaving 8 bases of the junction unmatched. The CDR3 runs 17 residues. CDR1 SGHRS and CDR2 YFSETQ come from the germline V gene. CDR3 nucleotide sequence: TGCGCCAGCAGCTTTGCCGGACAGGGCCTGTCCTACAATGAGCAGTTCTTC. Its protein is CASSFAGQGLSYNEQFF.

This chain uses TRBV10-3 with TRBJ2-5, with 7 positions matching TRBD2. J was trimmed by 1 base and V by 11 bases; bases with no gene match: 7. Germline CDR1 ENHRY, CDR2 SYGVKD. The CDR3 has 13 residues. CDR3 sequence (DNA): TGTGCCCTTAGTGGCGGGAGCCAAGAGACCCAGTACTTC. This encodes CALSGGSQETQYF.

The chain employs TRBV11-2 and TRBJ2-7; tentatively, D is TRBD1 (5 bases). Germline lookup yields CDR1 SGHAT and CDR2 FQNNGV. CDR3 size: 15 residues. V lost 4 bases, J lost 3 bases, and 16 bases lay in between. This CDR3 is CASSSQTDSVYEQYF. The CDR3 nucleotides read TGTGCCAGCAGCTCCCAGACAGATTCTGTCTACGAGCAGTACTTC. The full variable domain, with the rest looked up from reference TRBV11-2 and TRBJ2-7, is EAGVAQSPRYKIIEKRQSVAFWCNPISGHATLYWYQQILGQGPKLLIQFQNNGVVDDSQLPKDRFSAERLKGVDSTLKIQPAKLEDSAVYLCASSSQTDSVYEQYFGPGTRLTVT.

The chain uses TRBV12-2 and TRBJ1-5; TRBD1, the table's D call, lacks a check against the DNA. TRBV12-2 is reported as a pseudogene. This CDR3 comprises 15 residues. CDR3 nucleotides: TGTGCAAGTCGCTCCCCGGGACAGGGTAGTCAGCCCCAGCATTTT. Protein: CASRSPGQGSQPQHF.

The chain links TRBV19 to TRBJ2-2; 7 bases line up with TRBD1. The V gene end was trimmed by 5 bases and the J gene end by 7 bases; junction bases not matched to a gene: 7. Germline CDR1 and CDR2: LNHDA and SQIVND (reference sequence). This CDR3 is 14 amino acids long. CDR3: CASSVDRVGGELFF. The DNA of the CDR3 is TGTGCCAGTAGTGTCGACAGGGTTGGCGGGGAGCTGTTTTTT.

This clone was picked up one time. The genes are TRBV14 and TRBJ1-2, with 7 bases aligning to TRBD1. Germline V gene lookup returns CDR1 SGHDN and CDR2 FVKESK. This CDR3 spans 15 amino acids. After removal of 6 bases from V and 4 bases from J, the junction contained 11 bases not matched to a gene. In DNA form, the CDR3 reads TGTGCCAGCAGGCCAACCTTCGGGACAGTCTATGGCTACACCTTC. It specifies CASRPTFGTVYGYTF.

V usage is TRBV28 and J usage is TRBJ2-7, with a possible D match to TRBD2 (6 bases). Between the trimmed V and J ends, which lost 3 bases and 3 bases, there was a span of 12 bases. CDR3 length: 14 residues. Germline CDR1 reads MDHEN; CDR2 reads SYDVKM. CDR3 protein: CASSFPAGLYEQYF. CDR3 nucleotide sequence: TGTGCCAGCAGTTTCCCAGCGGGTCTCTACGAGCAGTACTTC. Together with reference TRBV28 and TRBJ2-7, the CDR3 gives the full variable domain: DVKVTQSSRYLVKRTGEKVFLECVQDMDHENMFWYRQDPGLGLRLIYFSYDVKMKEKGDIPEGYSVSREKKERFSLILESASTNQTSMYLCASSFPAGLYEQYFGPGTRLTVT.

The genes are TRBV20-1 and TRBJ2-3, with 12 positions matching TRBD2. V gave up 3 bases and J gave up 10 bases; unmatched junction bases: 14. The CDR3 runs 16 residues. CDR1 and CDR2 from the germline V gene are DFQATT and SNEGSKA (reference sequence). CDR3 sequence: CSASALLAGGSGSQYF. CDR3 sequence (DNA): TGCAGTGCTAGTGCCCTGCTAGCGGGGGGGTCAGGTTCGCAGTATTTT.

The chain couples TRBV5-1 to TRBJ1-1; 10 nucleotides align to TRBD1. V lost 3 bases, J lost 4 bases, and 6 bases stayed unmatched. CDR1 SGHRS and CDR2 YFSETQ come from the germline V gene. This CDR3 has 15 residues. The CDR3 sequence: CASSSGQGFITEAFF. The DNA of the CDR3 is TGCGCCAGCAGCTCGGGACAGGGGTTTATCACTGAAGCTTTCTTT.

This clone has more than one count but fewer than ten. This chain joins TRBV24-1 and TRBJ2-3; D gene ambiguous. Trimming cost V 9 bases and J 1 base, with 13 bases left between them. The CDR3 has 14 residues. Germline assignment: CDR1 KGHDR and CDR2 SFDVKD. The DNA for the CDR3 is TGTGCCACCGCCCACCGCCGAGGCACAGATACGCAGTATTTT. Encoded protein: CATAHRRGTDTQYF.

The chain carries TRBV12-5 and TRBJ2-7, with D possibly TRBD1 on 5 matching bases. Germline V gives CDR1 LGHNT, CDR2 FRNRAP. This CDR3 is 14 amino acids long. Between the trimmed V and J ends, which lost 6 bases and 1 base, there was a span of 13 bases. The CDR3 bases are TGTGCTAGTGGGCGTGCAGGGTTGTCCTACGAGCAGTACTTC. Amino acid sequence: CASGRAGLSYEQYF. The full variable domain, rest sourced from reference TRBV12-5 and TRBJ2-7, is DARVTQTPRHKVTEMGQEVTMRCQPILGHNTVFWYRQTMMQGLELLAYFRNRAPLDDSGMPKDRFSAEMPDATLATLKIQPSEPRDSAVYFCASGRAGLSYEQYFGPGTRLTVT.

A few counts support this clone. J is TRBJ1-1 and V is TRBV12-5; 12 nucleotides align to TRBD1. The CDR3 runs to 17 residues. Looked up from germline, CDR1 is LGHNT and CDR2 is FRNRAP. With 2 bases clipped from V and 1 base from J, the junction kept 5 bases outside the gene matches. The CDR3 sequence: CASGLRDRGRGNTEAFF. The DNA of the CDR3 is TGTGCTAGTGGTTTGAGGGACAGGGGGCGCGGGAACACTGAAGCTTTCTTT.

This clone was seen a few times. The chain recombines TRBV6-5 with TRBJ2-2; D gene ambiguous. Germline values: CDR1 MNHEY, CDR2 SVGAGI. This CDR3 has 15 residues. Trimming took 6 bases from V and 1 from J, leaving 12 bases between them. For the CDR3, the DNA is TGTGCCAGCAGGTTCGATAACAGGAACACCGGGGAGCTGTTTTTT. Translation gives CASRFDNRNTGELFF.

In this sample, this clone turned up a few times. The chain recombines TRBV4-1 with TRBJ2-1; D ambiguous. Germline CDR1 MGHRA, CDR2 YSYEKL. The CDR3 is 16 residues long. V was trimmed by 1 base and J by 5 bases, leaving 15 bases between them. The DNA of the CDR3 is TGCGCCAGCAGCCAAGCCCCATCGGTCGCGGACAATGAGCAGTTCTTC. This translates into CASSQAPSVADNEQFF.

This clone has just one count. The chain employs TRBV3-1 (or the pseudogene TRBV3-2) and TRBJ1-4; D is ambiguous. CDR3 size: 14 residues. In germline, CDR1 is LGHDT, CDR2 YNNKEL (reference sequence). Deletions cut 2 bases from V and 7 bases from J, with 11 bases between. The CDR3: CASSQREGGEKLFF. CDR3 sequence (DNA): TGTGCCAGCAGCCAACGGGAGGGCGGTGAAAAACTGTTTTTT.

The chain is built from TRBV6-1 and TRBJ1-4; 7 positions match TRBD1. CDR3 size: 15 residues. V dropped 3 bases and J dropped 5; count of bases not matched to a gene: 6. Germline CDR1 reads MNHNS; CDR2 reads SASEGT. In DNA, the CDR3 is TGTGCCAGCAGTGACACCGGGACAGTGAATGAAAAACTGTTTTTT. Amino acid sequence: CASSDTGTVNEKLFF.

The chain has TRBV29-1 and TRBJ1-1; D is ambiguous. This CDR3 is built from 11 residues. Germline assignment: CDR1 SQVTM and CDR2 ANQGSEA. V dropped 7 bases and J dropped 11 bases, with 17 bases sitting between them. CDR3 bases: TGCAGCGCCGCTGCGGAGCGAGAGGCTTTCTTT. Amino acid sequence: CSAAAEREAFF.

The rearrangement joins TRBV11-2 to TRBJ2-1; D remains unclear. The length of the CDR3 is 15 residues. Per germline, CDR1 SGHAT and CDR2 FQNNGV. Trimming took 1 base from V and 6 from J, leaving 13 bases between them. In DNA form, the CDR3 reads TGTGCCAGCAGCTTAGCACCCGCTAGGAGCAATGAGCAGTTCTTC. Translation: CASSLAPARSNEQFF.

The rearrangement links TRBV28 to TRBJ1-5; no reliable D call. This CDR3 spans 16 amino acids. V shed 7 bases and J shed 4 bases, with 20 bases lying between them. Germline CDR1 and CDR2: MDHEN and SYDVKM. DNA of the CDR3: TGTGCCAGCACCGCGACGGGAGCAGGCAGGAATCAGCCCCAGCATTTT. It encodes CASTATGAGRNQPQHF.

J is TRBJ2-1 and V is TRBV24-1; 11 nucleotides match TRBD2. From germline, CDR1 is KGHDR and CDR2 SFDVKD. Germline trimming cut 4 bases from V and 6 bases from J; bases unmatched to any gene: 7. This CDR3 comprises 16 residues. CDR3 in amino acids: CATSESSGGASNEQFF. CDR3 nucleotide sequence: TGTGCCACCAGTGAGAGTAGCGGGGGGGCCTCCAATGAGCAGTTCTTC.

The rearrangement uses TRBV4-1 and TRBJ1-1; tentatively, D is TRBD1 (5 bases). The germline V and J ends were trimmed by 0 bases and 1 base, with 18 bases remaining between them. The CDR3 has 18 residues. Germline V CDR1 and CDR2: MGHRA, YSYEKL. The CDR3 DNA reads TGCGCCAGCAGCCAAGATTACGGGGGGGTTTCGTCGAACACTGAAGCTTTCTTT. Amino acids: CASSQDYGGVSSNTEAFF.

The V call is TRBV18, the J call TRBJ2-1, with 7 bases aligning to TRBD2. The CDR3 sequence is 14 residues long. J lost 3 bases, V lost 6 bases, and 5 bases had no gene match. Germline V lookup: CDR1 KGHSH, CDR2 LQKENI. CDR3 DNA: TGTGCCAGCTCGCCGGGGGGTGGCTACAATGAGCAGTTCTTC. Residues: CASSPGGGYNEQFF.

V usage is TRBV25-1 and J usage is TRBJ1-6; 10 positions agree with TRBD1. Trimming removed 4 bases from V and 7 bases from J; junction bases left unmatched: 1. The CDR3 loop spans 14 amino acids. Germline CDR1 reads MGHDK; CDR2 reads SYGVNS. CDR3 coding DNA: TGTGCCAGCAGTGCGACAGGGGGCAATTCACCCCTCCACTTT. The encoded protein is CASSATGGNSPLHF.

The chain links TRBV7-3 to TRBJ2-5; D might be TRBD1 (5 bases). Deletions cut 2 bases from V and 5 bases from J, with 9 bases between. Germline V gene data show CDR1 as SGHTA and CDR2 as FQGTGA. The CDR3 runs to 13 residues. The CDR3 is CASSLGAGETQYF. For the CDR3, the DNA is TGTGCCAGCAGCTTAGGGGCCGGGGAGACCCAGTACTTC.

This chain connects TRBV5-1 to TRBJ2-7; D remains ambiguous. V lost 4 bases to trimming and J lost 2 bases, with 10 bases between them. Germline lookup yields CDR1 SGHRS and CDR2 YFSETQ. The CDR3 covers 13 residues. CDR3 region: CASSGSIPYEQYF. As DNA, the CDR3 is TGCGCCAGCAGCGGCTCCATCCCCTACGAGCAGTACTTC.

This rearrangement joins TRBV5-1 to TRBJ1-3; D gene ambiguous. Between the trimmed V and J ends, which lost 0 bases and 0 bases, there was a span of 7 bases. This CDR3 contains 15 residues. The germline V gene encodes CDR1 SGHRS and CDR2 YFSETQ. The CDR3 region has the DNA TGCGCCAGCAGCTTGGACGGGTACTCTGGAAACACCATATATTTT. Translated: CASSLDGYSGNTIYF.

The chain carries TRBV5-1 and TRBJ2-5, with D possibly matching TRBD2 (6 bases). Trimming pared 3 bases from V and 4 bases from J, leaving 13 bases between. The CDR3 totals 14 residues. Germline V gene lookup returns CDR1 SGHRS and CDR2 YFSETQ. The CDR3 DNA is TGCGCCAGCAGCTGGGGACTTTTAGGAGAGACCCAGTACTTC. Translating it yields CASSWGLLGETQYF.

The V and J genes are TRBV27 and TRBJ1-2; tentatively, D is TRBD1 (6 bases). V was cut by 6 bases and J by 7 bases, with 15 bases left in between. CDR1 is MNHEY and CDR2 is SMNVEV in the germline V gene (reference sequence). The CDR3 runs to 13 residues. The chain's CDR3 is CASRAGQQFGYTF. Here the CDR3 DNA reads TGTGCCAGCAGAGCCGGACAGCAGTTTGGCTACACCTTC.

This sequence joins TRBV29-1 and TRBJ2-3; 7 bases align to TRBD2. The CDR3 totals 11 residues. CDR1 is SQVTM, CDR2 ANQGSEA, per germline. The V and J ends lost 3 bases and 6 bases, in that order; junction bases with no gene match: 0. The CDR3 here is CSVDGGDTQYF. The CDR3 coding sequence is TGCAGCGTTGACGGGGGGGATACGCAGTATTTT.